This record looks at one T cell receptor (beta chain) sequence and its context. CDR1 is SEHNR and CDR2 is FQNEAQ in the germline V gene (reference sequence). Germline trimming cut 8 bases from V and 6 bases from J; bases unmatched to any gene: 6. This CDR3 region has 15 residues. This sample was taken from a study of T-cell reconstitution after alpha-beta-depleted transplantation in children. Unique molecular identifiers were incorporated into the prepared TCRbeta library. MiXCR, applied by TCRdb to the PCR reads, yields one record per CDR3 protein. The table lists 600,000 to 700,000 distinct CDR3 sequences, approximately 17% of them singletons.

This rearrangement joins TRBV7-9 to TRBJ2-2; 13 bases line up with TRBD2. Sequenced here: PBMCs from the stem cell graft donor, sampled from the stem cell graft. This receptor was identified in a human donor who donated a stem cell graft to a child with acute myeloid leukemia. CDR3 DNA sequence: TGTGCCAGCGCCGGACTAGCGGGGGACGCCGGGGAGCTGTTTTTT. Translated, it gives CASAGLAGDAGELFF.